This TCR beta chain was observed in a study of identical twins. TCRdb ran MiXCR on the 5' RACE reads and lists one entry per CDR3 protein. The sample has hundreds of thousands of distinct CDR3 sequences, about 24% seen once. CDR3 length: 14 amino acids. V lost 4 bases and J lost 2, with 8 bases in between. Germline CDR1 reads ENHRY; CDR2 reads SYGVKD. Study-wide findings and caveats: Out-of-frame alpha sequences that twins shared showed excess low generation probability.

This clonotype appeared a few times. Its antigen is still unknown. These data were likewise used in another study, on T cells expressing NK-cell markers. That work states: Among several donors, these clonotypes also ranked first in the CD3+CD56-NKG2C+ fraction.

The sequenced sample consisted of CD4+ T cells sorted from blood. This chain uses TRBV10-3 with TRBJ2-2, with D uncertain. The TCR sequence derives from a woman between 18 and 30 years old in good health. CDR3 sequence (DNA): TGTGCCATCAGTGGGGGATCTAACACCGGGGAGCTGTTTTTT. It codes for CAISGGSNTGELFF.